The clone carrying this TCR beta chain occurred many times. Researchers took RNA transcripts and amplified the TCR beta CDR3 regions from them. The TCR CDR3 was amplified in a first-round RT-PCR using the HTBI primer set. From the multiplex PCR reads, TCRdb called clonotypes with MiXCR, one entry per CDR3 protein. The sample consists of hundreds of thousands of distinct CDR3 sequences, over 15% of them appearing once. The entry originates in a study of T cells in Graves' hyperthyroidism and ophthalmopathy. Germline V lookup: CDR1 GTSNPN, CDR2 SVGIG (reference sequence). The CDR3 contains 13 residues. Germline trimming cut 5 bases from V and 1 base from J; bases unmatched to any gene: 0.

The specimen sequenced was blood. This TCR derives from a woman between 18 and 29 years old with Graves' hyperthyroidism. The gene calls are TRBV30 and TRBJ2-3; 10 nucleotides agree with TRBD2. The CDR3 protein is CAWGLAGTDTQYF. The CDR3, as DNA: TGTGCCTGGGGACTAGCGGGCACAGATACGCAGTATTTT.